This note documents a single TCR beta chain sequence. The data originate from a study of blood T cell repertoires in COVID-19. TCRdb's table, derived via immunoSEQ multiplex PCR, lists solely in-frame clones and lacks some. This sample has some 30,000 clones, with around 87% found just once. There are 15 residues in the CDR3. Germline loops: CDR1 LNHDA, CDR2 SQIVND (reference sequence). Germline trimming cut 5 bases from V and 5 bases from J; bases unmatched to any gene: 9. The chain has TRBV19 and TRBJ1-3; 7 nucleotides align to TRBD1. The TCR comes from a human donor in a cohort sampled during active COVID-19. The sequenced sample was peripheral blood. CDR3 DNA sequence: TGTGCCAGTAGTTCTCCCGGGACAGCAAGAAACACCATATATTTT. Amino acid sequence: CASSSPGTARNTIYF.